This is a list of T cell receptor beta chains from one sample in a study of blood T cells in healthy people across ages. Each CDR3 protein gets one entry after TCRdb re-called the 5' RACE reads with MiXCR. The table shows some 1.4 million distinct CDR3 sequences, with roughly 40% occurring only once. Sequences were obtained from blood. The receptors derive from a woman aged 18-29 years in good health. CDR3s include the opening cysteine and the closing phenylalanine or tryptophan. Each record gives: clone size, V gene, J gene, D gene, CDR3 protein, CDR3 DNA. The D gene is left open where the match is weak. A row's size may be missing; if present it is once, few, many or a size class.

size: NA; V: TRBV12-3/TRBV12-4; J: TRBJ2-1; D: TRBD2; CDR3: CASSVRGGLNEQFF; DNA: TGTGCCAGCAGTGTTCGCGGGGGGCTGAATGAGCAGTTCTTC
size: once; V: TRBV20-1; J: TRBJ2-5; D: TRBD2; CDR3: CSASIRAGGFEETQYF; DNA: TGCAGTGCTAGTATACGAGCGGGGGGCTTCGAAGAGACCCAGTACTTC
size: NA; V: TRBV25-1; J: TRBJ1-2; D: NA; CDR3: CASSLAAGDGYTF; DNA: TGTGCCAGCAGTTTAGCGGCCGGCGATGGCTACACCTTC
size: few; V: TRBV24-1; J: TRBJ2-1; D: NA; CDR3: CATSESYNEQFF; DNA: TGTGCCACCAGTGAATCGTACAATGAGCAGTTCTTC
size: NA; V: TRBV20-1; J: TRBJ1-2; D: NA; CDR3: CSARTPEANYGYTF; DNA: TGCAGTGCTAGAACGCCAGAGGCTAACTATGGCTACACCTTC
size: NA; V: TRBV27; J: TRBJ1-5; D: NA; CDR3: CASRNDHRPQHF; DNA: TGTGCCAGCAGAAATGATCATAGGCCCCAGCATTTT
size: few; V: TRBV3-1; J: TRBJ2-1; D: TRBD1; CDR3: CASRGPGGNNEQFF; DNA: TGTGCCAGCAGGGGACCAGGGGGCAACAATGAGCAGTTCTTC
size: NA; V: TRBV6-2/TRBV6-3; J: TRBJ2-3; D: NA; CDR3: CASRDRSGPTDTQYF; DNA: TGTGCCAGCAGAGACAGAAGCGGGCCCACAGATACGCAGTATTTT
size: NA; V: TRBV29-1; J: TRBJ2-5; D: TRBD1; CDR3: CSVTPGQGSQETQYF; DNA: TGCAGCGTTACGCCGGGACAGGGATCTCAAGAGACCCAGTACTTC
size: NA; V: TRBV27; J: TRBJ2-7; D: TRBD2; CDR3: CASKVAGGPYEQYF; DNA: TGTGCCAGCAAGGTAGCGGGAGGGCCCTACGAGCAGTACTTC
size: NA; V: TRBV7-9; J: TRBJ2-1; D: NA; CDR3: CASILTGGLVYNEQFF; DNA: TGTGCCAGCATCCTAACTGGGGGACTGGTCTACAATGAGCAGTTCTTC
size: NA; V: TRBV28; J: TRBJ1-2; D: NA; CDR3: CASSLGGTRQLTNGYTF; DNA: TGTGCCAGCAGCCTGGGGGGTACTCGGCAACTCACTAATGGCTACACCTTC
size: NA; V: TRBV11-2; J: TRBJ2-1; D: TRBD2; CDR3: CASSLGTSGEAYNEQFF; DNA: TGTGCCAGCAGCCTAGGGACTAGCGGGGAGGCCTACAATGAGCAGTTCTTC
size: NA; V: TRBV7-3; J: TRBJ2-3; D: TRBD2; CDR3: CASSSRTSRDTQYF; DNA: TGTGCCAGCAGCTCGAGGACTAGCCGTGATACGCAGTATTTT
size: NA; V: TRBV18; J: TRBJ2-1; D: TRBD2; CDR3: CACSPQLAAYNEQFF; DNA: TGTGCCTGCTCACCCCAGCTAGCGGCCTACAATGAGCAGTTCTTC
size: NA; V: TRBV19; J: TRBJ1-2; D: NA; CDR3: CASSIKEGSYGYTF; DNA: TGTGCCAGTAGTATAAAAGAGGGGAGCTATGGCTACACCTTC
size: NA; V: TRBV7-9; J: TRBJ1-1; D: NA; CDR3: CASSLSKGTEAFF; DNA: TGTGCCAGCAGCTTATCGAAGGGCACTGAAGCTTTCTTT